This TCR beta chain stems from a study of molecular identifiers for immune sequencing clone quantification. Naive CD8 T cells underwent sorting with the CD8+CD4-CCR7+CD45RA+ definition. In preparing bulk TCR libraries, previously described methods and listed TCR primers were used. In TCRdb, the PCR reads were re-called with MiXCR into one record per CDR3 protein. The sample holds about 640,000 distinct CDR3 sequences, just under 20% seen once. This clonotype appeared many times. Sequenced: naive CD8+ T cells from blood, with Jurkat cell RNA spiked in. The subset denotes: FACS-sorted CD8+CD4-CCR7+CD45RA+ naive T cells. This TCR was sampled from a human donor in good health. Some libraries in this study had Jurkat cell RNA spiked in.

This CDR3 reads CASSTFIWNPNEKLFF. DNA of the CDR3: TGTGCCAGCAGTACATTCATTTGGAACCCTAATGAAAAACTGTTTTTT. This chain joins TRBV12-3 or TRBV12-4 and TRBJ1-4; the D is unclear. Trimming removed 5 bases from V and 3 bases from J, with 16 bases in between. The CDR3 is 16 residues long.